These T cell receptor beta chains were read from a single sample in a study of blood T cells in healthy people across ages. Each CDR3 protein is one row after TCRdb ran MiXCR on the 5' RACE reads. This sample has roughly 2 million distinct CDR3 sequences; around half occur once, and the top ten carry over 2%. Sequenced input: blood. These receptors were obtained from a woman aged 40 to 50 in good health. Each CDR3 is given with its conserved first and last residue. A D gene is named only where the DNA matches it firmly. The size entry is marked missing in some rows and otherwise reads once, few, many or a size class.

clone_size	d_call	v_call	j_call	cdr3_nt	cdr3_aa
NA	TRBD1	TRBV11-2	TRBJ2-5	TGTGCCAGCAGCATGGGACAGATCCAAGAGACCCAGTACTTC	CASSMGQIQETQYF
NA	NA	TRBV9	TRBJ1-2	TGTGCCAGCAGCGTAGAGGAACAGTATGGCTACACCTTC	CASSVEEQYGYTF
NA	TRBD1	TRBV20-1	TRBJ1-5	TGCAGTGCTAGAAAGGGGGGACAGGGTTTGGATCAGCCCCAGCATTTT	CSARKGGQGLDQPQHF
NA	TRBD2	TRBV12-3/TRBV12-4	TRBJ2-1	TGTGCCAGCAGTGCCGGGACTAATTCCTTCAATGAGCAGTTCTTC	CASSAGTNSFNEQFF
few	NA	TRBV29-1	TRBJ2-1	TGCAGCGTTGAACCAGGGAGCTACAATGAGCAGTTCTTC	CSVEPGSYNEQFF
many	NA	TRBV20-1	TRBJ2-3	TGCAGTGCCCTCTCCACCGGGGCTTCCGCTACGCAGTATTTT	CSALSTGASATQYF
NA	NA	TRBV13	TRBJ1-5	TGTGCCACCGCTCTAGGGCGCAGCAATCAGCCCCAGCATTTT	CATALGRSNQPQHF
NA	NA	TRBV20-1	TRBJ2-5	TGCAGTGCTATTAGCGTCCCAGAGACCCAGTACTTC	CSAISVPETQYF
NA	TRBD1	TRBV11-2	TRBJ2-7	TGTGCCAGCAGGAATGACAGGGGGCCCCACGAGCAGTACTTC	CASRNDRGPHEQYF
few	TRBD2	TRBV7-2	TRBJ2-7	TGTGCCAGCAGGACCACTAGCGGGGGGGCCGGGTACGAGCAGTACTTC	CASRTTSGGAGYEQYF
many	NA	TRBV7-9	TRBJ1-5	TGTGCCAGCAGTTTAGGGGCTCAGCCCCAGCATTTT	CASSLGAQPQHF
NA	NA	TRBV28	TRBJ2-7	TGTGCCAACAGAAGGGGCAACCCCTCCTACGAGCAGTACTTC	CANRRGNPSYEQYF
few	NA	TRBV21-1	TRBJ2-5	TGTGCCAGCAGTGGGCTTAGATATTATTGGGATTCTGAGACCCAGTACTTC	CASSGLRYYWDSETQYF
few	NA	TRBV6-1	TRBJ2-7	TGTGCCAGCAGTGAAGCGGGGCTTCCCAACTACGAGCAGTACTTC	CASSEAGLPNYEQYF
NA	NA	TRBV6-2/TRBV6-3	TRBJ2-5	TGTGCCAGCAGCTACCTGGGACAACGAGAGACCCAGTACTTC	CASSYLGQRETQYF
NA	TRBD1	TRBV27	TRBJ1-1	TGTGCCAGCAGTTATACAGGGGGCACTGAAGCTTTCTTT	CASSYTGGTEAFF
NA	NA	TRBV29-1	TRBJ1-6	TGCAGCGTTGAAACAGGGAGTAATTCACCCCCCCACTTT	CSVETGSNSPPHF
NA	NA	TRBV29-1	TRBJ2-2	TGCAGCGTTGAAGCGGGGGACGCGAACACCGGGGAGCTGTTTTTT	CSVEAGDANTGELFF
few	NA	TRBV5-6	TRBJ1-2	TGTGCCAGCGCGGGCAGGGGCTATGGCTACACCTTC	CASAGRGYGYTF
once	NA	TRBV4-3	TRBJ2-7	TGCGCCAGCAGCCTCCAGGGGACCGCGGGCTACGAGCAGTACTTC	CASSLQGTAGYEQYF
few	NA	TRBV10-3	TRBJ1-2	TGTGCCATCAGGACAGTCTCGGGTGATGGCTACACCTTC	CAIRTVSGDGYTF
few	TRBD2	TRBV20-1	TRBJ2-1	TGCAGTGCCCGAGGAGCGGGGGGACTAACTCCCATTTCTTACAATGAGCAGTTCTTC	CSARGAGGLTPISYNEQFF
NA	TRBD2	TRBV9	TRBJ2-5	TGTGCCAGCAGCGTAGTCCTAGCGGGGGGGGAGACCCAGTACTTC	CASSVVLAGGETQYF
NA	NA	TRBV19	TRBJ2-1	TGTGCCTCCATTGGGCCCGGGCAGCACAATGAGCAGTTCTTC	CASIGPGQHNEQFF
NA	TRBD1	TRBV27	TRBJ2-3	TGTGCCAGCAGTCCTTCCACGACAGGGGTTGGCACAGATACGCAGTATTTT	CASSPSTTGVGTDTQYF
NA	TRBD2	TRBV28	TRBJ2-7	TGTGCCAGCAGGGTGGGGGGGTCCTACAATGAGCAGTACTTC	CASRVGGSYNEQYF
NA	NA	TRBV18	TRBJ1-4	TGTGCCAGCTCACCGACCGTCGGGGGTAATGAAAAACTGTTTTTT	CASSPTVGGNEKLFF
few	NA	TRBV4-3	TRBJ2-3	TGCGCCAGCAGCCAGAGCGGGGCAGGGGCGCAGTATTTT	CASSQSGAGAQYF
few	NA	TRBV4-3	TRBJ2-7	TGCGCCAGCAGCCAAGAACTTACCTTATACGAGCAGTACTTC	CASSQELTLYEQYF
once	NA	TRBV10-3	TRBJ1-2	TGTGCCATCAGTGAGGGCAGAGCTAACTATGGCTACACCTTC	CAISEGRANYGYTF
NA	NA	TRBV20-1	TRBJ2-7	TGCAGTGCTAGAGATAGTTGGGGGACCCTCAACTCCTACGAGCAGTACTTC	CSARDSWGTLNSYEQYF
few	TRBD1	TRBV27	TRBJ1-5	TGTGCCAGCAGTGTCCGGGACAGCTACAATCAGCCCCAGCATTTT	CASSVRDSYNQPQHF
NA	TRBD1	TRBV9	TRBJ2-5	TGTGCCAGCGCACTATACGGGACAGGGGACGAGACCCAGTACTTC	CASALYGTGDETQYF
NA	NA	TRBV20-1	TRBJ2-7	TGCAGTGCTAGGACCGTTCATTCAGTCTCCGAGCAGTACTTC	CSARTVHSVSEQYF
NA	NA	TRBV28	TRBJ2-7	TGTGCCAGCAGTTCTGGGCCCATCTACGAGCAGTACTTC	CASSSGPIYEQYF
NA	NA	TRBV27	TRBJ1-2	TGTGCCAGCAGTCCAGGGGCTCCCTCCTATGGCTACACCTTC	CASSPGAPSYGYTF
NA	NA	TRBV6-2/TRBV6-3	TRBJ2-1	TGTGCCAGCAGTGCCCAAATTGCCGGGACTGGCAATGAGCAGTTCTTC	CASSAQIAGTGNEQFF
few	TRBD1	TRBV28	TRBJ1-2	TGTGCCAGCAGTTTTTCGACAGGGGATGGCTACACCTTC	CASSFSTGDGYTF
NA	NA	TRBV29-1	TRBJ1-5	TGCAGCGTTACAGAGGGGGTCAATCAGCCCCAGCATTTT	CSVTEGVNQPQHF
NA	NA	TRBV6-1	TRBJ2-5	TGTGCCAGCAGTGGGGGACGAACGTACCAAGAGACCCAGTACTTC	CASSGGRTYQETQYF
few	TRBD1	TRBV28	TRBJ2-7	TGTGCCAGCAGTGTAACAGGGGGCCTTCCCCCCTACGAGCAGTACTTC	CASSVTGGLPPYEQYF
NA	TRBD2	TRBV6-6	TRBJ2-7	TGTGCCAGCAGCCCGTTGCGGGGGAATAGAGACGAGCAGTACTTC	CASSPLRGNRDEQYF
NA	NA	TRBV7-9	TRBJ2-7	TGTGCCAGCAGGTACCAAGGGGACGTAGCCTACGAGCAGTACTTC	CASRYQGDVAYEQYF
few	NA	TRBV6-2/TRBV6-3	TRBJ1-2	TGTGCCAGCAGCCCGGGACCCCATTGGGGCTACACCTTC	CASSPGPHWGYTF
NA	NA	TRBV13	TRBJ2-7	TGTGCCAGCAGCGGAAGGACTAACGAGCAGTACTTC	CASSGRTNEQYF
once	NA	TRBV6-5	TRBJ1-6	TGTGCCAGCAGTTACGGGGTCCCCGCAGAGTTGCCCCTCCACTTT	CASSYGVPAELPLHF
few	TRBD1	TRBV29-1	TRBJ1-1	TGCAGCGGGGGGACAGCTGAAGCTTTCTTT	CSGGTAEAFF
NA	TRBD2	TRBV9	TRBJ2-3	TGTGCCAGCAGCGTAGGGGCGGGGGGGTCCTGGAATACGCAGTATTTT	CASSVGAGGSWNTQYF
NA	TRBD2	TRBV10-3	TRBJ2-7	TGTGCCATCAGTGGGGAGGGTGGTGGGGTCTCGAGCTCCTACGAGCAGTACTTC	CAISGEGGGVSSSYEQYF
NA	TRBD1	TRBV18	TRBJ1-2	TGTGCCAGCTCCCTGGAGGACAGGGGCGCCTATGGCTACACCTTC	CASSLEDRGAYGYTF
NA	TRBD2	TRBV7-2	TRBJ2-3	TGTGCCAGCAGCGACCTTGTAAGAGCGGGGGAAGACACAGATACGCAGTATTTT	CASSDLVRAGEDTDTQYF
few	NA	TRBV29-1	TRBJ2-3	TGCAGCGTTCCGCGGAGTAAGACCAGCACAGATACGCAGTATTTT	CSVPRSKTSTDTQYF
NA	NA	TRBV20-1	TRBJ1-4	TGCGGTACCTTAACCACGCGTGGGGAAAAACTGTTTTTT	CGTLTTRGEKLFF